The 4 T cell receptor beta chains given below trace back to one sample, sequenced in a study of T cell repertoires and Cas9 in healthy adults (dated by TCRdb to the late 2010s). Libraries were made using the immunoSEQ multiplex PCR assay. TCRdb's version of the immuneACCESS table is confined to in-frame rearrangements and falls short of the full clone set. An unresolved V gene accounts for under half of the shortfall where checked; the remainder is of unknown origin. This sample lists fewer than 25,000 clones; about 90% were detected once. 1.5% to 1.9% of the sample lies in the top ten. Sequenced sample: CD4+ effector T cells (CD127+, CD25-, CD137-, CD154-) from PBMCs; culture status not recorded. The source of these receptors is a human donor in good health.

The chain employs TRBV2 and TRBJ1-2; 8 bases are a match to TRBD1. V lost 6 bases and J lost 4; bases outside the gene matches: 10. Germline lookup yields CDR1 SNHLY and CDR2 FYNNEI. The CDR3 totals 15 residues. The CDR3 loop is CASSAPPGGAYGYTF. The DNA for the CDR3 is TGTGCCAGCAGCGCCCCCCCAGGGGGCGCCTATGGCTACACCTTC. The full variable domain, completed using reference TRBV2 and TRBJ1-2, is EPEVTQTPSHQVTQMGQEVILRCVPISNHLYFYWYRQILGQKVEFLVSFYNNEISEKSEIFDDQFSVERPDGSNFTLKIRSTKLEDSAMYFCASSAPPGGAYGYTFGSGTRLTVV.

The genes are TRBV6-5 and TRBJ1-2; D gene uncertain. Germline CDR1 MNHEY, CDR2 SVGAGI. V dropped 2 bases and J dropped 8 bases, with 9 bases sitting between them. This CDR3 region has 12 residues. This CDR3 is CASSYLGEGYTF. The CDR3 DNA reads TGTGCCAGCAGTTACCTGGGAGAGGGCTACACCTTC.

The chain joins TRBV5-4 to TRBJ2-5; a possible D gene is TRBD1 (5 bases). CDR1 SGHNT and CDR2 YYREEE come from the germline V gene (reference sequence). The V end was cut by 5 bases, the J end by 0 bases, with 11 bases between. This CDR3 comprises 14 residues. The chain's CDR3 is CASRDARDQETQYF. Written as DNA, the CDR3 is TGTGCCAGCAGAGATGCCAGGGACCAAGAGACCCAGTACTTC.

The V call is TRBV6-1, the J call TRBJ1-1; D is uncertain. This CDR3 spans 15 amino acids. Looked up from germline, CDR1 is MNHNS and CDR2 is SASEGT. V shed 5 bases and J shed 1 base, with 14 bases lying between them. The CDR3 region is CASSSPATSNTEAFF. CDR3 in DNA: TGTGCCAGCAGTTCCCCCGCTACGTCGAACACTGAAGCTTTCTTT.